This T cell receptor beta chain came from a study of T cell responses to AZD1222 COVID-19 vaccine. Germline V gene sequence: CDR1 SGHRS, CDR2 YFSETQ. V was clipped by 0 bases and J by 2 bases, with 8 bases between them. The CDR3 has 14 residues. Generated by immunoSEQ multiplex PCR, the TCRdb table keeps only in-frame clones and is missing some. The table lists about 120,000 clones, under 90% of them singletons, with 5.5% to 7% in the top ten. About this clone: Its antigen is not known.

Study observations and caveats: Clonal diversity may have been underestimated, and the donors were mostly white British, with more females than males.

Material: peripheral blood, obtained on day 0 of AZD1222 vaccination. The receptor comes from an adult in good health. This chain joins TRBV5-1 and TRBJ1-2; D gene ambiguous. CDR3 protein: CASSLGETNYGYTF. CDR3 coding DNA: TGCGCCAGCAGCTTGGGGGAGACCAACTATGGCTACACCTTC. The variable domain in full, with the rest retrieved from reference TRBV5-1 and TRBJ1-2, is KAGVTQTPRYLIKTRGQQVTLSCSPISGHRSVSWYQQTPGQGLQFLFEYFSETQRNKGNFPGRFSGRQFSNSRSEMNVSTLELGDSALYLCASSLGETNYGYTFGSGTRLTVV.